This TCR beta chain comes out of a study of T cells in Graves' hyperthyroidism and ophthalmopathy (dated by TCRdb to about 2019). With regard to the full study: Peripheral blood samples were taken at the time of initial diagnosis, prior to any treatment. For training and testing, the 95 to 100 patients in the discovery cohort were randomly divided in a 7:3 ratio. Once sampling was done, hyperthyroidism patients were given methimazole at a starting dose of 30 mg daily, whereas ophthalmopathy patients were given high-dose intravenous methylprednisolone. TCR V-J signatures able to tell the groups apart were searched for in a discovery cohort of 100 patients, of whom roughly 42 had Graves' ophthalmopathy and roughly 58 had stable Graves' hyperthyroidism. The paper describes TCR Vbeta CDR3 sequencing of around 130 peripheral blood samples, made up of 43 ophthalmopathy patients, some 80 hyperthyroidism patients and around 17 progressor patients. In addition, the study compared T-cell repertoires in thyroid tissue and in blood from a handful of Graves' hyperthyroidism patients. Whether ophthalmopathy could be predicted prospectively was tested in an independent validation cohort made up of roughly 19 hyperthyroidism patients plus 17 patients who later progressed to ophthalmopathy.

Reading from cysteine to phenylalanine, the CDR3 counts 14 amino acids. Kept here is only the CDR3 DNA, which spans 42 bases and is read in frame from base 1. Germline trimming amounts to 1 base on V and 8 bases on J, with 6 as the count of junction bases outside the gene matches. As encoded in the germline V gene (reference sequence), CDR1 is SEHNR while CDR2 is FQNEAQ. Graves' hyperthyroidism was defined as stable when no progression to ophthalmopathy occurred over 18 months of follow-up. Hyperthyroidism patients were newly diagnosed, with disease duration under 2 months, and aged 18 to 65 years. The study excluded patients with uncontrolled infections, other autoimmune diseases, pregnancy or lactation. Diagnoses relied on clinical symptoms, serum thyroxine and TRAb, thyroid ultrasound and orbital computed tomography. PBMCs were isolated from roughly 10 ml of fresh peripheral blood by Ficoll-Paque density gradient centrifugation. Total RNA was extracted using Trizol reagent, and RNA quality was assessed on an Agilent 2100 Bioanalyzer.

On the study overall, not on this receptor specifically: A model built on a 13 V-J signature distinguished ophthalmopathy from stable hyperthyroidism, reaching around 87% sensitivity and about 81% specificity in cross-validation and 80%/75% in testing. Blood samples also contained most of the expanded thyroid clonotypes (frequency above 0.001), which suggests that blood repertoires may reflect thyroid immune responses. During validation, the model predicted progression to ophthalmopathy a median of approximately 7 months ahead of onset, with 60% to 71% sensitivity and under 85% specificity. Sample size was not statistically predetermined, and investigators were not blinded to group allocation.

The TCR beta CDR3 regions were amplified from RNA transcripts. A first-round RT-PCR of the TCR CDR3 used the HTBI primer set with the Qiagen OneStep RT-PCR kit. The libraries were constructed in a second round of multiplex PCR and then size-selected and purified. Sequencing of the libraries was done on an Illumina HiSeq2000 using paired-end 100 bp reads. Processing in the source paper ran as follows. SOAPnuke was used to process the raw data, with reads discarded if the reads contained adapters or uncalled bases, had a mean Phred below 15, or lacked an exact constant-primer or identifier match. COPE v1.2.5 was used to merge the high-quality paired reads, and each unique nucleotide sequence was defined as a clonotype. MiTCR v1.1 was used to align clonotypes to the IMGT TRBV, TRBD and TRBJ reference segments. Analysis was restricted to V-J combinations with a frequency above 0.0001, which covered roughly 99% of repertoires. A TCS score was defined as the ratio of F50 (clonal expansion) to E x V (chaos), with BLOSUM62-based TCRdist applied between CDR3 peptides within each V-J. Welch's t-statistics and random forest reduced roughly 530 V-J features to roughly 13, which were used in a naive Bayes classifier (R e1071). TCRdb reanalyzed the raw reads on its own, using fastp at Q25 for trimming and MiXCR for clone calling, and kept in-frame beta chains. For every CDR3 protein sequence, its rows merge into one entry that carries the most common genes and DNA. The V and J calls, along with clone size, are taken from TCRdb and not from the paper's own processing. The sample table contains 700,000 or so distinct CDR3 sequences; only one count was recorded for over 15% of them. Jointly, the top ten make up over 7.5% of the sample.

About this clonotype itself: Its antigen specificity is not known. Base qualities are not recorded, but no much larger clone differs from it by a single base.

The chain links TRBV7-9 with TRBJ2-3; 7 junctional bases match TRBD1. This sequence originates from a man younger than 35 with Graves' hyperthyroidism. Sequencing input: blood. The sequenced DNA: TGTGCCAGCAGCTTAGAGGGGGCCGCGGCTACGCAGTATTTT. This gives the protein CASSLEGAAATQYF.